This T cell receptor beta chain was identified in a study of blood T cell repertoires in COVID-19. Turning to the study itself: The cDNA or gDNA used as material had been derived from T cells, B-cell-depleted T cells, or PBMCs.

The CDR3 runs 15 residues. The germline V gene has CDR1 LNHDA and CDR2 SQIVND (reference sequence). Trimming shortened V by 7 bases and J by 0 bases, and 13 bases separated the two germline ends. TCRdb's copy holds only in-frame clones and misses some; the assay was immunoSEQ multiplex PCR. The data hold about 280,000 clones, with 75% to 90% observed a single time. The sample comprised PBMCs or T cells enriched from blood (not recorded which). This receptor was identified in a woman aged 50 to 65 who had recovered from COVID-19. V gene TRBV19 combines with J gene TRBJ2-1; weak D call: TRBD2 (6 bases). CDR3 loop: CASTALRGSYNEQFF. CDR3 nucleotide sequence: TGTGCCAGTACCGCACTGCGGGGCTCCTACAATGAGCAGTTCTTC.